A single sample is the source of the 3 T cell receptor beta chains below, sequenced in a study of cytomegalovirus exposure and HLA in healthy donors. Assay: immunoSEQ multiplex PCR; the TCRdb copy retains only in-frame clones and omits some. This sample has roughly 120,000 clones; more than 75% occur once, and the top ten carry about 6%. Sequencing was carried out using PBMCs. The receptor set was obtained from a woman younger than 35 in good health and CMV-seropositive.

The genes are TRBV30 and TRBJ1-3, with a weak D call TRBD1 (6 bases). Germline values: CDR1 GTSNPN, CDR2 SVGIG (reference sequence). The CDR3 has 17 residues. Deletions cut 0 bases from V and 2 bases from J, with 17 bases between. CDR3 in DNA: TGTGCCTGGAGTGTCCCGGTAGGGACAACCACTGGAAACACCATATATTTT. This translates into CAWSVPVGTTTGNTIYF.

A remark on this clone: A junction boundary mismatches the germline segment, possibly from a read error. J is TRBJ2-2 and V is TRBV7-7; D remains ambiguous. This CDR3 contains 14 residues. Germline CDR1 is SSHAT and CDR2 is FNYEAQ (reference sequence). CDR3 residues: CASSFTVNTGELFF. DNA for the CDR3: TGTGCTAGCAGCTTCACTGTGAACACCGGGGAGCTGTTTTTT.

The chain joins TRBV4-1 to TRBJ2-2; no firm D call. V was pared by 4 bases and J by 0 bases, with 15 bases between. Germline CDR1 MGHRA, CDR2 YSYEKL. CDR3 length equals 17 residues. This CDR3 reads CASSLLGLTPNTGELFF. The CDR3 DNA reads TGCGCCAGCAGCCTACTCGGTTTGACACCGAACACCGGGGAGCTGTTTTTT.